These 10 T cell receptor beta chains came from one sample sequenced in a study of T cell repertoires in cytomegalovirus infection. TCRdb re-called the reads with MiXCR, one entry per CDR3 protein. Of 290,000 or so distinct CDR3 sequences detected, roughly a tenth appear once; the ten largest clones hold 2.5%. The sample taken for sequencing was PBMCs. The origin of the receptors is a human donor in good health (CMV status not recorded). Some clones in this sample may be carry-over from other donors' samples.

The CDR3 loop is CSADRDRVYGYTF. In nucleotides, the CDR3 is TGCAGTGCCGACCGGGACAGGGTTTATGGCTACACCTTC. The chain joins TRBV20-1 to TRBJ1-2; 9 bases match TRBD1. The CDR3 consists of 13 residues. After removal of 6 bases from V and 5 bases from J, the junction contained 7 bases not matched to a gene. The germline V gene has CDR1 DFQATT and CDR2 SNEGSKA (reference sequence).

Many counts were recorded for this clonotype. The chain combines TRBV28 with TRBJ2-5; possible D gene TRBD1, 5 bases. V was pared by 5 bases and J by 7 bases, with 14 bases between. The CDR3 is 13 residues long. Looked up from germline, CDR1 is MDHEN and CDR2 is SYDVKM. CDR3 in amino acids: CASSGHRLPTQYF. The CDR3, as DNA: TGTGCCAGCAGTGGACACCGTCTTCCGACCCAGTACTTC.

This clonotype has at least ten counts. V is TRBV20-1 and J is TRBJ2-1; D not resolved. The germline gives CDR1 DFQATT, CDR2 SNEGSKA (reference sequence). Deletions cut 0 bases from V and 10 bases from J, with 16 bases between. The CDR3 loop spans 14 amino acids. CDR3 region: CSARDYETPREQFF. In DNA form, the CDR3 reads TGCAGTGCTAGAGATTACGAGACTCCGAGGGAGCAGTTCTTC.

Many counts were recorded for this clonotype. V is TRBV7-2 and J is TRBJ1-1; D may be TRBD1 (5 bases). Germline V gene data show CDR1 as SGHTA and CDR2 as FQGNSA. V was trimmed by 3 bases and J by 5 bases, leaving 19 bases between them. The CDR3 spans 16 residues. The CDR3, as DNA: TGTGCCAGCAGCTTGAACCGGACACCGTTAGGGACTGAAGCTTTCTTT. This codes for CASSLNRTPLGTEAFF.

This clonotype came up many times. The genes are TRBV5-1 and TRBJ2-7; possibly TRBD1 for D (5 bases). The CDR3 is 15 amino acids. The V gene lost 0 bases and the J gene lost 0 bases, with 10 bases spanning the gap. Looked up from germline, CDR1 is SGHRS and CDR2 is YFSETQ. The chain's CDR3 is CASSLGAGNSYEQYF. The CDR3 nucleotides read TGCGCCAGCAGCTTGGGGGCAGGGAACTCCTACGAGCAGTACTTC.

About this clonotype: A much larger clone is a single base away; this may be a read error. This sequence joins TRBV11-2 and TRBJ2-2; D is perhaps TRBD1 or TRBD2 (5 bases each). Germline lookup yields CDR1 SGHAT and CDR2 FQNNGV. The CDR3 runs 16 residues. The CDR3 loop reads CAGSTGTVRNTGELFF. As DNA, the CDR3 is TGTGCCGGCAGCACCGGGACCGTTAGGAACACCGGGGAGCTGTTTTTT.

This clonotype was found many times. This chain links TRBV7-3 with TRBJ2-5; no definite D call. The CDR3 has 14 amino acids. Germline CDR1 is SGHTA and CDR2 is FQGTGA. Trimming stripped 2 bases from V and 4 bases from J, with 11 bases between. DNA of the CDR3: TGTGCCAGCAGCTTAGAAGGGTTTGGAGAGACCCAGTACTTC. Its protein is CASSLEGFGETQYF.

This clonotype was seen ten or more times. The CDR3 sequence is CASSLGQTGLGSGYTF. The CDR3 coding sequence is TGTGCCAGCAGCTTAGGGCAGACAGGCCTGGGGTCTGGCTACACCTTC. The V gene is TRBV7-6, the J gene TRBJ1-2; perhaps TRBD1 as D (6 bases). V lost 1 base and J 7 bases, leaving 19 bases between the germline ends. This CDR3 contains 16 residues. The germline V gene has CDR1 SGHVS and CDR2 FNYEAQ.

This clonotype has more than one count but fewer than ten. V gene TRBV5-1 combines with J gene TRBJ1-1, with 9 bases fitting TRBD1. The CDR3 consists of 14 residues. The V segment lost 3 bases and the J segment 1 base; nucleotides outside the gene matches: 1. Germline V gene sequence: CDR1 SGHRS, CDR2 YFSETQ. In DNA form, the CDR3 reads TGCGCCAGCAGCTGGGGACAGGGGAACACTGAAGCTTTCTTT. It translates to CASSWGQGNTEAFF.

There are a few counts of this clonotype. The chain carries TRBV2 and TRBJ1-5; TRBD1 might be the D (6 bases). CDR1 and CDR2 (germline): SNHLY, FYNNEI. Trimming took off 4 bases at V and 7 bases at J, with 14 bases between the two ends. The CDR3 sequence is 14 residues long. The CDR3 loop reads CASSANGGGQPQHF. Here the CDR3 DNA reads TGTGCCAGCAGTGCTAACGGGGGCGGGCAGCCCCAGCATTTT.